This entry is about one T cell receptor (beta chain). Its antigen is unidentified. Donors likely had unrecorded immune exposures despite being nominally healthy when sampled. PCR was performed using 60 Vbeta and 13 Jbeta primers. Produced via immunoSEQ multiplex PCR; TCRdb's table is partial and in-frame only. Of 150,000 to 200,000 clones detected, 75% to 80% appear once; the ten largest clones hold 0.85% to 1%. The data derive from a study of cytomegalovirus exposure and HLA in healthy donors. Whole-study findings and limits: An Asian-associated ancestry cluster reportedly showed fewer N-insertions than the roughly 600-donor mean in a later analysis. Reports indicate that TCR beta sequences accurately predicted the HLA-A and HLA-B alleles of most subjects.

The material sequenced was PBMCs. This clonotype was obtained from a woman between 45 and 60 years old in good health and CMV-seropositive.

The CDR3 reads CAWSVLGQSKNIQYF. In DNA, the CDR3 is TGTGCCTGGAGTGTACTCGGACAGTCCAAAAACATTCAGTACTTC. V and J are TRBV30 and TRBJ2-4; tentative D call: TRBD1 (6 bases). Trimming stripped 0 bases from V and 2 bases from J, with 11 bases between. In germline, CDR1 is GTSNPN, CDR2 SVGIG (reference sequence). This CDR3 region has 15 residues.